The count of the clone carrying this T cell receptor beta chain is one. Its antigen is still unknown. No infections or other immune events were documented during collection. Clones were read by immunoSEQ multiplex PCR, and TCRdb kept only the in-frame ones, dropping some. This table has more than 75,000 clones, roughly 90% appearing once. The data originate from a study of identifying expanded T cells in peripheral blood. Study results and caveats: Approximately 2-week clone count variance significantly increased as total template count grew. Over two and four weeks, about 15 and 18 clones changed, versus around 1.3 between replicates.

This CDR3 is 15 amino acids long. Germline CDR1 is SGHDN and CDR2 is FVKESK. V lost 4 bases to trimming and J lost 2 bases, with 12 bases between them. The source of this sequence is a person aged 18-70 years in good health. What was sequenced was blood. The V gene is TRBV14, the J gene TRBJ2-1; TRBD1 might be the D (5 bases). CDR3 in amino acids: CASSLDIGTYNEQFF. CDR3 nucleotides: TGTGCCAGCAGCCTGGACATTGGGACCTACAATGAGCAGTTCTTC. Variable domain in full (rest from reference TRBV14 and TRBJ2-1): EAGVTQFPSHSVIEKGQTVTLRCDPISGHDNLYWYRRVMGKEIKFLLHFVKESKQDESGMPNNRFLAERTGGTYSTLKVQPAELEDSGVYFCASSLDIGTYNEQFFGPGTRLTVL.